This T cell receptor beta chain comes out of a study of blood T cell repertoires in COVID-19. Study information: In each case, the material was cDNA or gDNA derived from T cells, B-cell-depleted T cells, or PBMCs.

The germline V and J ends were trimmed by 1 base and 3 bases, with 15 bases remaining between them. Germline loops: CDR1 SNHLY, CDR2 FYNNEI. The CDR3 length is 16 residues. Some clones are missing from TCRdb's copy, which holds only in-frame ones; the method was immunoSEQ multiplex PCR. The data contain over 85,000 clones, about nine tenths of them singletons. This clone was detected once. The sequenced material came from peripheral blood. V usage is TRBV2 and J usage is TRBJ1-2, with a possible D match to TRBD1 (6 bases). The clonotype was recovered from a woman of 80 years or more with acute or convalescent COVID-19. For the CDR3, the DNA is TGTGCCAGCAGTGAAGGGGGGCAGGGGACCGACTATGGCTACACCTTC. Amino acids: CASSEGGQGTDYGYTF.